Each of the 12 T cell receptor beta chains below was sequenced from the same sample in a study of blood T cell repertoires in COVID-19. TCRdb's copy holds only in-frame clones and misses some; the assay was immunoSEQ multiplex PCR. Among over 40,000 clones, around 90% were seen once, and the ten largest hold about 26%. The sequencing sample was made of peripheral blood. All receptors derive from a human donor in a cohort sampled during active COVID-19.

J is TRBJ2-7 and V is TRBV6-5; D is perhaps TRBD2 (5 bases). CDR1 and CDR2 (germline): MNHEY, SVGAGI. The CDR3 consists of 14 residues. Trimming stripped 2 bases from V and 2 bases from J, with 10 bases between. CDR3 amino acids: CASSYVAGAYEQYF. The CDR3 nucleotides read TGTGCCAGCAGTTACGTGGCGGGTGCCTACGAGCAGTACTTC.

The chain carries TRBV11-2 and TRBJ2-1; 12 bases match TRBD2. The CDR3 extends over 16 amino acids. Germline-derived CDR1 and CDR2 are SGHAT and FQNNGV. V shed 1 base and J 7 bases; nucleotides not matched to a gene: 5. The CDR3 sequence: CASSLGMTSGRNEQFF. The CDR3, as DNA: TGTGCCAGCAGCTTAGGAATGACTAGCGGGAGAAATGAGCAGTTCTTC. The full variable domain, rest sourced from reference TRBV11-2 and TRBJ2-1, is EAGVAQSPRYKIIEKRQSVAFWCNPISGHATLYWYQQILGQGPKLLIQFQNNGVVDDSQLPKDRFSAERLKGVDSTLKIQPAKLEDSAVYLCASSLGMTSGRNEQFFGPGTRLTVL.

The chain carries TRBV11-3 and TRBJ2-2; 12 positions match TRBD2. After removal of 5 bases from V and 8 bases from J, the junction contained 3 bases not matched to a gene. The V gene's germline CDR1 is SGHNT and CDR2 YENEEA. The CDR3 consists of 14 residues. The CDR3 coding sequence is TGTGCCAGCAGCCGAGGGACTAGCGGGGGGGAGCTGTTTTTT. Translation gives CASSRGTSGGELFF.

V is TRBV11-2 and J is TRBJ2-5; 7 bases match TRBD2. Trimming took 4 bases from V and 7 from J; bases not matched to a gene: 18. This CDR3 has 17 residues. Germline CDR1 SGHAT, CDR2 FQNNGV. CDR3 coding DNA: TGTGCCAGCAGCTGGGGAGGGGTAGGTCAGAGGTCTCGGACCCAGTACTTC. Translating it yields CASSWGGVGQRSRTQYF. The full variable domain, rest sourced from reference TRBV11-2 and TRBJ2-5, is EAGVAQSPRYKIIEKRQSVAFWCNPISGHATLYWYQQILGQGPKLLIQFQNNGVVDDSQLPKDRFSAERLKGVDSTLKIQPAKLEDSAVYLCASSWGGVGQRSRTQYFGPGTRLLVL.

The J gene is TRBJ1-4, the V gene TRBV5-6, with TRBD1 matching over 10 bases. J was trimmed by 6 bases and V by 0 bases; bases with no gene match: 8. Germline V lookup: CDR1 SGHDT, CDR2 YYEEEE. The CDR3 loop spans 17 amino acids. CDR3 DNA sequence: TGTGCCAGCAGCTTGGGGACAGGGGGTTCGTGGGATGAAAAACTGTTTTTT. This sequence encodes CASSLGTGGSWDEKLFF.

The chain couples TRBV15 to TRBJ2-3, with 8 bases matching TRBD2. The V and J ends lost 1 base and 5 bases, in that order; junction bases with no gene match: 2. This CDR3 contains 14 residues. Germline V gene lookup returns CDR1 LNHNV and CDR2 YYDKDF (reference sequence). The CDR3, as DNA: TGTGCCACCAGCAGAGCAAGCGGGGGAGATACGCAGTATTTT. It translates to CATSRASGGDTQYF.

This clone occurred a few times. The V gene is TRBV12-3 or TRBV12-4, the J gene TRBJ2-2; D remains unclear. The CDR3 totals 12 residues. The V end was cut by 5 bases, the J end by 8 bases, with 9 bases between. CDR3 amino acids: CASSPFLGELFF. Written as DNA, the CDR3 is TGTGCCAGCAGTCCCTTTTTAGGGGAGCTGTTTTTT.

The genes are TRBV5-1 and TRBJ1-1; D is uncertain. The CDR3 consists of 13 residues. V lost 3 bases and J lost 1, with 7 bases in between. The germline CDR1 and CDR2 sequences are SGHRS and YFSETQ. Here the CDR3 reads CASSSYSNTEAFF. CDR3 bases: TGCGCCAGCAGCTCCTACTCGAACACTGAAGCTTTCTTT.

As DNA, the CDR3 is TGTGCCAGTAGTCTTGGACAGGGGACCTACACTGAAGCTTTCTTT. It codes for CASSLGQGTYTEAFF. The chain links TRBV19 to TRBJ1-1, with 9 positions matching TRBD1. V gave up 5 bases and J gave up 3 bases; unmatched junction bases: 7. CDR1 is LNHDA, CDR2 SQIVND, per germline (reference sequence). The CDR3 extends over 15 amino acids.

The V and J genes are TRBV7-9 and TRBJ1-1, with TRBD1 identical over 7 bases. The V gene end was trimmed by 1 base and the J gene end by 1 base; junction bases not matched to a gene: 3. The germline V gene encodes CDR1 SEHNR and CDR2 FQNEAQ (reference sequence). The CDR3 length is 15 residues. CDR3 protein: CASSLDRDRNTEAFF. The DNA of the CDR3 is TGTGCCAGCAGCTTAGATAGGGACAGGAACACTGAAGCTTTCTTT.

The chain has TRBV7-2 and TRBJ2-1; TRBD2 matches 9 bases. Germline V CDR1 and CDR2: SGHTA, FQGNSA. The CDR3 has 16 amino acids. The trim removed 5 bases at V and 8 bases at J, leaving 13 bases unmatched. CDR3 sequence: CASSVVLAGSGDEQFF. As DNA, the CDR3 is TGTGCCAGCAGCGTAGTACTAGCGGGTTCTGGGGATGAGCAGTTCTTC. Combining the CDR3 with reference TRBV7-2 and TRBJ2-1 gives the whole variable domain GAGVSQSPSNKVTEKGKDVELRCDPISGHTALYWYRQSLGQGLEFLIYFQGNSAPDKSGLPSDRFSAERTGGSVSTLTIQRTQQEDSAVYLCASSVVLAGSGDEQFFGPGTRLTVL.

The chain employs TRBV9 and TRBJ1-2; 10 nucleotides match TRBD1. The CDR3 is 17 residues long. Germline V gene lookup returns CDR1 SGDLS and CDR2 YYNGEE. V lost 4 bases, J lost 8 bases, and 17 bases stayed unmatched. CDR3 residues: CASSPTGTGVASWGYTF. The CDR3 region has the DNA TGTGCCAGCAGCCCGACCGGGACAGGGGTTGCCTCTTGGGGCTACACCTTC.